This TCR beta chain came from a study of PD-1 blockade in classical Hodgkin lymphoma. Worth noting for this clone: What it binds is not known.

Produced via immunoSEQ multiplex PCR; TCRdb's table is partial and in-frame only. The profile shows about 17,000 clones, around 72% of them singletons. This CDR3 is 20 amino acids long. Germline V CDR1 and CDR2: LGHNA, YSLEER. Trimming removed 1 base at V and 0 bases at J, with 23 bases between. Study-wide findings and caveats: By C4D1, CD4+ diversity increased significantly, especially in complete responders.

Time point defined: cycle 4 day 1 (C4D1), after less than 7 weeks of nivolumab. Every patient was affected by relapse after autologous stem cell transplantation, while exposure to brentuximab vedotin was not uniform. With magnetic negative selection, CD4+ T cells were purified from PBMCs that had been thawed. The clonotype comes from a human donor with classical Hodgkin lymphoma. The chain couples TRBV4-3 to TRBJ2-3, with unresolved D. This specimen was CD4+ T cells from blood, taken before the fourth cycle of nivolumab. In DNA, the CDR3 is TGCGCCAGCAGCCAAGGGGCGAAGTTAGGGCCTGAATCTAGCACAGATACGCAGTATTTT. Its translation: CASSQGAKLGPESSTDTQYF.